This T cell receptor beta chain was identified in a study of blood T cells in healthy people across ages. The CDR3 spans 17 residues. Germline assignment: CDR1 LGHNT and CDR2 FRNRAP. The V and J ends lost 2 bases and 4 bases respectively, with 18 bases between them. A second PCR of roughly 7 to 11 cycles used a sample-barcoded 5' primer and a J-beta primer mix. Using its own MiXCR run on the 5' RACE reads, TCRdb lists one record per CDR3 protein. The repertoire includes around 1.1 million distinct CDR3 sequences, around two fifths of them detected once, and roughly 14% sits in the top ten. V usage is TRBV12-5 and J usage is TRBJ2-1; weak D call: TRBD1 (7 bases). The sequenced material came from blood. The receptor's source is a man in his late teens or twenties in good health. For the CDR3, the DNA is TGTGCTAGTGGTTTGCCCCCGGCGGGACAGCAATACAATGAGCAGTTCTTC. This sequence encodes CASGLPPAGQQYNEQFF.